What follows is one T cell receptor beta chain and its context. Its target is not known. Only in-frame clones appear in the TCRdb table, and some are missing; sequencing was by immunoSEQ multiplex PCR. The data contain about 110,000 clones, 90% of them seen just once; the ten biggest clones take up about 0.35%. The V and J ends lost 1 base and 5 bases, in that order; junction bases with no gene match: 7. Germline assignment: CDR1 GTSNPN and CDR2 SVGIG (reference sequence). This CDR3 spans 14 amino acids. The data were obtained in a study of Tregs in tolerant kidney transplant recipients. Study-wide background: Mixed chimerism was transient after nonmyeloablative marrow transplants from related graft donors. Points from the study as a whole: Antigen-driven expansion was suggested because donor-specific Tregs expanded more than all Tregs in tolerant patients. No direct test of biological reproducibility was done here.

The TCR was taken from a human donor who received a combined kidney and bone marrow transplant. The J gene is TRBJ2-5, the V gene TRBV30; 7 nucleotides line up with TRBD2. Sequencing was performed on CD4+ T cells from blood, taken before the transplant. The CDR3 reads CAWSGQRGRETQYF. In nucleotides, the CDR3 is TGTGCCTGGAGTGGCCAGCGGGGAAGGGAGACCCAGTACTTC.